What follows are 7 T cell receptor beta chains derived from one specimen sequenced in a study of cytomegalovirus exposure and HLA in healthy donors. This PCR relied on a set of 60 Vbeta primers and 13 Jbeta primers. Generated by immunoSEQ multiplex PCR, the TCRdb table keeps only in-frame clones and is missing some. Of approximately 120,000 clones listed, over 65% were seen once; the top ten hold roughly 20%. Source material: PBMCs. The receptors originated from a man younger than 35 in good health and CMV-seropositive.

This clone was detected a few times. The chain recombines TRBV5-6 with TRBJ2-6, with 7 bases that match TRBD1. The J segment lost 3 bases and the V segment lost 4 bases, leaving 4 bases of the junction unmatched. This CDR3 comprises 15 residues. Germline CDR1 reads SGHDT; CDR2 reads YYEEEE. The CDR3 sequence is CASSEGAGGANVLTF. The CDR3 region has the DNA TGTGCCAGCAGCGAGGGGGCCGGTGGGGCCAACGTCCTGACTTTC. The full variable domain, with the rest looked up from reference TRBV5-6 and TRBJ2-6, is DAGVTQSPTHLIKTRGQQVTLRCSPKSGHDTVSWYQQALGQGPQFIFQYYEEEERQRGNFPDRFSGHQFPNYSSELNVNALLLGDSALYLCASSEGAGGANVLTFGAGSRLTVL.

The chain combines TRBV27 with TRBJ1-6; 7 bases are a match to TRBD1. Germline CDR1 and CDR2: MNHEY and SMNVEV (reference sequence). CDR3 length equals 15 residues. V lost 7 bases and J lost 12; bases outside the gene matches: 15. The CDR3 region is CASTGTTGAEGPLHF. The CDR3, as DNA: TGTGCCAGCACCGGCACAACAGGGGCGGAAGGACCCCTCCACTTT.

Turning to this clone: Other DNA sequences from this sample encode an identical CDR3 as well. The chain couples TRBV10-1 to TRBJ1-1, with a tentative D call TRBD1 (5 bases). Germline V lookup: CDR1 WNHNN, CDR2 SYGVQD (reference sequence). The CDR3 length is 13 residues. Trimming stripped 3 bases from V and 4 bases from J, with 9 bases between. The CDR3 nucleotides are TGCGCCAGCAGTGACGGGGGAAGCACTGAAGCTTTCTTT. Its protein product is CASSDGGSTEAFF.

V and J are TRBV2 and TRBJ2-7; TRBD2 aligns across 7 bases. The CDR3 sequence is 12 residues long. The trim removed 6 bases at V and 7 bases at J, leaving 6 bases unmatched. Looked up from germline, CDR1 is SNHLY and CDR2 is FYNNEI. CDR3 sequence: CASSGGTGEQYF. CDR3 nucleotide sequence: TGTGCCAGCAGCGGGGGGACTGGAGAGCAGTACTTC.

This rearrangement joins TRBV6-1 to TRBJ1-2, with 7 bases identical to TRBD1. V gave up 10 bases and J gave up 1 base; unmatched junction bases: 12. Germline V lookup: CDR1 MNHNS, CDR2 SASEGT. The CDR3 length is 15 residues. DNA of the CDR3: TGTGCCACGCTAAAGGGGGCCATTGTTAACTATGGCTACACCTTC. Translating it yields CATLKGAIVNYGYTF.

This clone has only a few counts. The chain couples TRBV4-1 to TRBJ2-1; 8 nucleotides agree with TRBD2. Germline trimming cut 3 bases from V and 5 bases from J; bases unmatched to any gene: 9. This CDR3 comprises 16 residues. Per germline, CDR1 MGHRA and CDR2 YSYEKL. CDR3 sequence: CASSQETSGGNNEQFF. The CDR3 DNA sequence: TGCGCCAGCAGCCAGGAAACCAGCGGGGGAAACAATGAGCAGTTCTTC.

Comment on this clone: The junction and the germline gene differ at one end; a read error may be behind it. The chain uses TRBV11-2 and TRBJ2-6; a possible D gene is TRBD1 (6 bases). CDR3 length: 15 amino acids. The germline CDR1 and CDR2 sequences are SGHAT and FQNNGV. Written as DNA, the CDR3 is TGTGCCGGCAGACCAATCAGGGGAGGGGCCAACGTCCTGACTTTC. This encodes CAGRPIRGGANVLTF.